The 24 T cell receptor beta chains below all came from one sample that was sequenced in a study of shared clonotypes between healthy human individuals. Profiled with immunoSEQ multiplex PCR; TCRdb holds only in-frame clones, not every one. The table records 2 million to 2.5 million clones, more than 90% of them present only once. Material: naive CD4+ T cells sorted from blood. Specified subset: CD45RA+ positively selected. These receptors were collected from a man between 18 and 35 years old in good health.

The chain links TRBV7-2 to TRBJ1-2, with 10 nucleotides matching TRBD1. Germline values: CDR1 SGHTA, CDR2 FQGNSA. Trimming removed 5 bases from V and 7 bases from J; junction bases left unmatched: 7. This CDR3 comprises 14 residues. The CDR3 sequence is CASSQPGQGFGYTF. DNA of the CDR3: TGTGCCAGCAGCCAACCGGGACAGGGGTTTGGCTACACCTTC.

The chain couples TRBV19 to TRBJ2-1; TRBD2 matches 12 bases. Germline CDR1 and CDR2: LNHDA and SQIVND (reference sequence). Trimming removed 7 bases from V and 0 bases from J; junction bases left unmatched: 4. The CDR3 spans 16 residues. This chain's CDR3 is CASTKTSGSSYNEQFF. The CDR3, as DNA: TGTGCCAGTACCAAGACTAGCGGGAGCTCCTACAATGAGCAGTTCTTC.

The chain recombines TRBV7-9 with TRBJ1-4; TRBD1 matches 10 bases. Trimming cost V 5 bases and J 7 bases; bases outside gene matches: 10. Germline CDR1 SEHNR, CDR2 FQNEAQ (reference sequence). This CDR3 spans 16 amino acids. The CDR3 here is CASSVSRQGAGEKLFF. In DNA, the CDR3 is TGTGCCAGCAGCGTATCAAGACAGGGGGCAGGTGAAAAACTGTTTTTT.

This clone was observed once. The V gene is TRBV28, the J gene TRBJ1-2, with a tentative D call TRBD1 (5 bases). V was cut by 2 bases and J by 4 bases, with 14 bases left in between. The CDR3 is 15 residues long. Looked up from germline, CDR1 is MDHEN and CDR2 is SYDVKM. The CDR3 bases are TGTGCCAGCAGTTTAGATTCCGGGGCCCTCTATGGCTACACCTTC. It is translated as CASSLDSGALYGYTF.

Of note for this clone: The junction departs from germline at one end; a sequencing error may be responsible. The CDR3, as DNA: TGTGCCAGCAGTCTCCTATCTAAAGGTCCCCACTTC. Translating gives CASSLLSKGPHF. The chain couples TRBV6-6 to TRBJ1-2; D unclear. From germline, CDR1 is MNHNY and CDR2 SVGAGI (reference sequence). The CDR3 length is 12 residues.

The CDR3 bases are TGTGCCAGCAGTGATGGACTACACGAGACCCAGTACTTC. It encodes CASSDGLHETQYF. The rearrangement links TRBV2 to TRBJ2-5; weak D call: TRBD2 (6 bases). Trimming took off 3 bases at V and 5 bases at J, with 10 bases between the two ends. CDR1 is SNHLY, CDR2 FYNNEI, per germline. CDR3 length equals 13 residues.

This sequence joins TRBV6-1 and TRBJ2-5, with 12 bases aligning to TRBD1. The trim removed 3 bases at V and 5 bases at J, leaving 4 bases unmatched. Per germline, CDR1 MNHNS and CDR2 SASEGT. The CDR3 is made up of 15 amino acids. As DNA, the CDR3 is TGTGCCAGCAGTGAGGGACAGGGGGCGAGGGAGACCCAGTACTTC. Translating gives CASSEGQGARETQYF.

The chain uses TRBV25-1 and TRBJ2-7; D tentatively fits TRBD1 or TRBD2 (5 bases each). The CDR3 extends over 14 amino acids. With 6 bases removed from V and 3 bases from J, the gap between germline ends came to 15 bases. In germline, CDR1 is MGHDK, CDR2 SYGVNS. The CDR3 nucleotides read TGTGCCAGCAGCGACAGCTTGGGGGTCTACGAGCAGTACTTC. Translation gives CASSDSLGVYEQYF.

The chain has TRBV27 and TRBJ2-1, with D unclear. V lost 6 bases to trimming and J lost 1 base, with 13 bases between them. The germline gives CDR1 MNHEY, CDR2 SMNVEV (reference sequence). The CDR3 totals 15 residues. CDR3 residues: CASRHSSDSYNEQFF. CDR3 bases: TGTGCCAGCAGACACAGCAGTGATTCCTACAATGAGCAGTTCTTC.

This clone was observed a handful of times. V gene TRBV7-8 combines with J gene TRBJ2-7; D is unresolved. CDR1 is SGHVS and CDR2 is FQNEAQ in the germline V gene. CDR3 length: 13 residues. Trimming stripped 2 bases from V and 3 bases from J, with 8 bases between. CDR3 DNA sequence: TGTGCCAGCAGCTTACGGGTTGGCTACGAGCAGTACTTC. It yields the protein CASSLRVGYEQYF.

This clone appeared a single time. V and J are TRBV7-9 and TRBJ1-3, with 7 bases matching TRBD1. Germline loops: CDR1 SEHNR, CDR2 FQNEAQ (reference sequence). The trim removed 5 bases at V and 3 bases at J, leaving 4 bases unmatched. The CDR3 totals 14 residues. The CDR3 DNA sequence: TGTGCCAGCAGCAACAGGGGTAGTGGAAACACCATATATTTT. It codes for CASSNRGSGNTIYF.

The V call is TRBV5-6, the J call TRBJ2-7, with D unclear. The CDR3 covers 19 residues. V was pared by 0 bases and J by 4 bases, with 26 bases between. The germline V gene encodes CDR1 SGHDT and CDR2 YYEEEE. The CDR3 reads CASSLGGWTDRQRTYEQYF. In DNA, the CDR3 is TGTGCCAGCAGCTTGGGTGGCTGGACGGACCGACAACGAACTTACGAGCAGTACTTC.

J is TRBJ1-2 and V is TRBV2; tentatively, D is TRBD1 (5 bases). The V gene's germline CDR1 is SNHLY and CDR2 FYNNEI. Trimming stripped 2 bases from V and 8 bases from J, with 12 bases between. This CDR3 region has 13 residues. The CDR3 sequence: CASSESDSPGYTF. The CDR3 coding sequence is TGTGCCAGCAGTGAATCTGACAGTCCAGGCTACACCTTC. Complete variable domain (other parts from reference TRBV2 and TRBJ1-2): EPEVTQTPSHQVTQMGQEVILRCVPISNHLYFYWYRQILGQKVEFLVSFYNNEISEKSEIFDDQFSVERPDGSNFTLKIRSTKLEDSAMYFCASSESDSPGYTFGSGTRLTVV.

V is TRBV6-1 and J is TRBJ1-2; perhaps TRBD1 as D (6 bases). This CDR3 contains 14 residues. Germline V gene data show CDR1 as MNHNS and CDR2 as SASEGT. The germline V and J ends were trimmed by 1 base and 4 bases, with 10 bases remaining between them. The CDR3 loop is CASSEGGGSYGYTF. The CDR3 nucleotides read TGTGCCAGCAGTGAAGGAGGGGGTAGCTATGGCTACACCTTC.

As to this clone: At one of its ends the junction is not consistent with the germline gene, which may arise from a read error. V is TRBV6-5 and J is TRBJ2-1; 8 bases line up with TRBD1. The CDR3 spans 14 residues. From germline, CDR1 is MNHEY and CDR2 SVGAGI. The CDR3 sequence: CASSNSVGQGEQFF. As DNA, the CDR3 is TGTGCCAGCAGTAACTCAGTTGGACAGGGAGAGCAGTTCTTC.

J is TRBJ1-1 and V is TRBV5-4, with D possibly TRBD1 on 5 matching bases. Trimming pared 0 bases from V and 6 bases from J, leaving 9 bases between. CDR3 length: 13 amino acids. From germline, CDR1 is SGHNT and CDR2 YYREEE (reference sequence). CDR3 protein: CASSLAGLAEAFF. Here the CDR3 DNA reads TGTGCCAGCAGCTTGGCAGGGTTAGCTGAAGCTTTCTTT.

This clone was counted a single time. The chain couples TRBV13 to TRBJ2-1; 8 nucleotides agree with TRBD2. Looked up from germline, CDR1 is PRHDT and CDR2 is FYEKMQ (reference sequence). V dropped 1 base and J dropped 8; count of bases not matched to a gene: 7. This CDR3 has 15 residues. CDR3 nucleotide sequence: TGTGCCAGCAGCTTAGCTCGGGGGGGCAACTATGAGCAGTTCTTC. This translates into CASSLARGGNYEQFF.

The V call is TRBV9, the J call TRBJ2-5, with TRBD2 matching over 9 bases. The J segment lost 5 bases and the V segment lost 0 bases, leaving 14 bases of the junction unmatched. CDR1 is SGDLS, CDR2 YYNGEE, per germline. The CDR3 is 18 amino acids. The CDR3 sequence: CASSVATGAGGVGETQYF. DNA of the CDR3: TGTGCCAGCAGCGTAGCTACGGGAGCGGGGGGCGTGGGTGAGACCCAGTACTTC. Full variable domain (rest looked up from reference TRBV9 and TRBJ2-5): DSGVTQTPKHLITATGQRVTLRCSPRSGDLSVYWYQQSLDQGLQFLIQYYNGEERAKGNILERFSAQQFPDLHSELNLSSLELGDSALYFCASSVATGAGGVGETQYFGPGTRLLVL.

The V gene is TRBV5-1, the J gene TRBJ2-2; unclear D gene. The CDR3 consists of 17 residues. Between the trimmed V and J ends, which lost 0 bases and 0 bases, there was a span of 12 bases. Germline CDR1 is SGHRS and CDR2 is YFSETQ. The CDR3 loop is CASSLGPLSANTGELFF. The CDR3 DNA is TGCGCCAGCAGCTTGGGACCGTTGAGCGCGAACACCGGGGAGCTGTTTTTT.

The chain is built from TRBV6-5 and TRBJ2-5, with a weak D call TRBD2 (6 bases). The germline CDR1 and CDR2 sequences are MNHEY and SVGAGI. This CDR3 has 15 amino acids. Trimming cost V 7 bases and J 1 base, with 16 bases left between them. CDR3 protein: CASTYPGALQETQYF. The CDR3 nucleotides are TGTGCCAGCACCTACCCGGGAGCCCTCCAAGAGACCCAGTACTTC.

The rearrangement joins TRBV29-1 to TRBJ2-7, with D perhaps assigned TRBD1 or TRBD2 (5 bases each). Per the germline V gene, CDR1 is SQVTM and CDR2 is ANQGSEA. V lost 7 bases to trimming and J lost 5 bases, with 21 bases between them. CDR3 length: 14 amino acids. CDR3 region: CSAGRGGVGNEQYF. The CDR3 DNA reads as TGCAGCGCTGGGCGTGGGGGAGTGGGAAACGAGCAGTACTTC.

V is TRBV30 and J is TRBJ2-7, with TRBD1 identical over 7 bases. CDR1 is GTSNPN, CDR2 SVGIG, per germline (reference sequence). CDR3 length: 11 amino acids. V lost 5 bases and J lost 3; bases outside the gene matches: 1. The CDR3, as DNA: TGTGCCTGGGGACAGGACTACGAGCAGTACTTC. Protein sequence: CAWGQDYEQYF.

V is TRBV5-6 and J is TRBJ2-3, with D tentatively TRBD1 (6 bases). From germline, CDR1 is SGHDT and CDR2 YYEEEE. The ends were cut back, 2 bases at V and 5 bases at J, with 9 bases in the middle. The CDR3 loop spans 13 amino acids. The CDR3 reads CASSFGQKDTQYF. The CDR3 DNA is TGTGCCAGCAGCTTCGGACAGAAAGATACGCAGTATTTT.

The V call is TRBV10-2, the J call TRBJ2-5, with D hard to call. CDR1 WSHSY and CDR2 SAAADI come from the germline V gene. Trimming stripped 5 bases from V and 7 bases from J, with 8 bases between. The CDR3 loop spans 11 amino acids. The CDR3 here is CASSSTPTQYF. CDR3 in DNA: TGCGCCAGCAGTTCGACTCCGACCCAGTACTTC.